This T cell receptor beta chain was captured in a study of cytomegalovirus exposure and HLA in healthy donors. PCR involved 60 Vbeta and 13 Jbeta primers. Using immunoSEQ multiplex PCR, the repertoire was profiled, and TCRdb retains in-frame clones only, with some absent. The table lists approximately 100,000 clones. The CDR3 sequence is 13 residues long. Per the germline V gene, CDR1 is SQVTM and CDR2 is ANQGSEA. V gave up 2 bases and J gave up 4 bases, with 11 bases separating them. The receptor's source is a man aged 45-60 years in good health and CMV-seronegative. This chain connects TRBV29-1 to TRBJ1-2, with D unclear. Sample: PBMCs. The CDR3 DNA is TGCAGCGTTGAACCCACCGGACTCTATGGCTACACCTTC. Translation gives CSVEPTGLYGYTF.